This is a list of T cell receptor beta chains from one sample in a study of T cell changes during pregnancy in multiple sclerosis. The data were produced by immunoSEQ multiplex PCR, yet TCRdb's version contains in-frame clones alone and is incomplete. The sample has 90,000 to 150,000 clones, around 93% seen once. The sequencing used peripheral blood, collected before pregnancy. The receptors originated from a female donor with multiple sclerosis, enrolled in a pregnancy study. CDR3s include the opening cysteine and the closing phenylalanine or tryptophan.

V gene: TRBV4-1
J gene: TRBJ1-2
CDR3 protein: CASSSRTGVDGYTF

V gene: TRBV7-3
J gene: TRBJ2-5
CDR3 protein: CASSLARPREGRGSQYF

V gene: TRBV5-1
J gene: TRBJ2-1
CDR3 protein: CASSLALLNEQFF

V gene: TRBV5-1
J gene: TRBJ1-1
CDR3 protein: CASSLDGGVVEAFF

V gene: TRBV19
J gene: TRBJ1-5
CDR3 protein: CASHLGDQPQHF

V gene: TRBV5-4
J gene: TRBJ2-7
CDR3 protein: CASSSRSLADHEQYF

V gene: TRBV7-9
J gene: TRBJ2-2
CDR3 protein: CAHNRGSNTGELFF

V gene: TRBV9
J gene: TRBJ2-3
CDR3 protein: CASSARYGTSGGPDTQYF

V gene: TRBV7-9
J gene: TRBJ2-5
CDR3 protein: CASSLARGERPPPQYF

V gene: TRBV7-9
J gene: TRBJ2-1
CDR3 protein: CASSLGQGFYNEQFF

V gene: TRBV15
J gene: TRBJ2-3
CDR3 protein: CATSRDLLGGTDTQYF

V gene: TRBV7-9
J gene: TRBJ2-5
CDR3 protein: CASSLVDDHKGSQETQYF

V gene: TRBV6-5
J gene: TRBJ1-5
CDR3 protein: CASSPRGDSNQPQHF

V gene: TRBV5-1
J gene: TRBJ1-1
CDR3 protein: CASSPGYAEAFF

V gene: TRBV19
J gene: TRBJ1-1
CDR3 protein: CASSTVQGARTEAFF

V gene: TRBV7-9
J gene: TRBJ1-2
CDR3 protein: CASSPLDSNYGYTF

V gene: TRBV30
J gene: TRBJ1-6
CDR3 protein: CAWSVEGGLLTTLHF

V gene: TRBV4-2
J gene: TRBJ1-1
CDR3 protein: CASSQARTGLITEAFF

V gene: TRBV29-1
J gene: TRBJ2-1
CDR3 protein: CSVEKSSYNEQFF

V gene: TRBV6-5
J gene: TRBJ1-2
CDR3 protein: CASRQTGNYGYTF

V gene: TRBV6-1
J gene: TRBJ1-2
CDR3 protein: CASRLDRPYGYTF

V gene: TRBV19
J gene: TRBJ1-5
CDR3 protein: CASRRSDFPNQPQHF

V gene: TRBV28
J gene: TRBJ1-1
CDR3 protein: CASSAWDTHPEAFF

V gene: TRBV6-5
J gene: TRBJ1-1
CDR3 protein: CASSGVLNTEAFF

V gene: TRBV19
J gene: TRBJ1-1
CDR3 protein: CASSNRGSTEAFF

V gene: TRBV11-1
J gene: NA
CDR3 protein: CASSSTTYEQYF

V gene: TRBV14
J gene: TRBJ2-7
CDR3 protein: CASSQDRGSTYEQYF

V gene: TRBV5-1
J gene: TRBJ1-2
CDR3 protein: CASSIGTGSNYGYTF

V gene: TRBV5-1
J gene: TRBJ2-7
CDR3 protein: CASSETSGRRYEQYF

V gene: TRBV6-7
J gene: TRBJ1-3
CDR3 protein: CASSYSPRGGIF

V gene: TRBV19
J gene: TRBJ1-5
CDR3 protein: CASSLRDRDNKPQHF